What follows is one T cell receptor (beta chain) and its context. The source of the sample is a study of technical replicates of blood from a few donors. Sequencing used immunoSEQ multiplex PCR; TCRdb keeps in-frame clones, though not all of them. The profile shows tens of thousands of clones, around 91% of them singletons. Germline CDR1 is WNHNN and CDR2 is SYGVQD (reference sequence). Deletions cut 3 bases from V and 0 bases from J, with 16 bases between. This CDR3 is 17 amino acids long. Input material: T cells isolated from PBMCs. This sequence originates from a human donor in good health. Some clones in this sample may be carry-over from other donors' samples. The chain has TRBV10-1 and TRBJ2-3; D is unclear. The chain's CDR3 is CASSDFLGGKSTDTQYF. The DNA for the CDR3 is TGCGCCAGCAGTGACTTCCTTGGCGGCAAAAGCACAGATACGCAGTATTTT.